Detailed here is one T cell receptor beta chain. Its specific antigen is unknown. Base qualities were left out, and no much larger clone turns up one base away. Library prep was done by the immunoSEQ multiplex PCR assay. The authors' pipeline ran thus. A statistical classification framework was built for diagnosing cytomegalovirus status from the catalog of TCR beta chain sequences. TCRdb carries this immuneACCESS record with in-frame sequences only. Its versions omit some clonotypes, under half of them owing to an unresolved V gene in the studies checked, with the rest unexplained. V, J and clone size are taken as reported in that table, and D and trimming were inferred from the DNA itself. In this sample the table shows just under 150,000 clones, 87% of which occur a single time. Of the sample, less than 5.5% falls within the top ten clones. This sample stems from a study of cytomegalovirus exposure and HLA in healthy donors (dated by TCRdb to 2015 to 2018). Looking at the study overall: According to a later analysis, one platform produced both the approximately 110 validation repertoires and the 700 or so repertoires of the first cohort. The study aimed to test whether cataloging public T cell receptors could reveal signatures of past pathogen exposure. Besides the first cohort of some 670 subjects, a separate validation cohort made up of roughly 120 different subjects was used. To predict cytomegalovirus infection status, the study brought together high-throughput TCR immunosequencing, statistical association of individual TCRs with disease status, and machine learning. Points the paper makes about the study in general: It was suggested by the authors that the approach could potentially be generalized to other disease states and immunological phenotypes. All 120 or so repertoires were used to score co-occurrence in the validation cohort in a later analysis, because that analysis had no HLA typing for the cohort. Cytomegalovirus status was reported to be diagnosed by the classifier with high specificity and sensitivity in both the original and validation cohorts. A few of the identified cytomegalovirus-associated TCR beta chains were confirmed in vitro to be specific for cytomegalovirus antigens. Across donors, most TCR sequences were observed very rarely, whereas some public TCRs were present in many individuals. The study gave a list of roughly 150 TCR beta chains associated with cytomegalovirus. In a later analysis, TCRs clustered in the first cohort were found to also tend to co-occur in the approximately 120 validation repertoires, with approximately 94% of cluster scores above 0.

Germline trimming: 3 bases from V, 1 base from J; junction bases outside gene matches: 14. The germline V gene sets CDR1 to SGHDT and CDR2 to YYEEEE. The CDR3 has 18 amino acids, counting the end cysteine and phenylalanine. Just the 54-base CDR3 DNA is kept, in frame starting at base 1. Separate from the approximately 700-subject first cohort, the validation cohort of 120 subjects was the group to which the donors belonged. The source is a man between 18 and 35 years old in good health and CMV-seropositive. Input material: PBMCs. Here the chain combines TRBV5-6 and TRBJ1-2; 8 junctional bases match TRBD1. The CDR3 amino acid sequence is: CASSSAVITGGNNYGYTF. The nucleotide sequence reads TGTGCCAGCAGCTCAGCTGTCATTACAGGGGGGAATAACTATGGCTACACCTTC.